This is a list of T cell receptor beta chains from one sample in a study of STAT3 mutations in large granular lymphocyte leukemia. Here immunoSEQ multiplex PCR was the method, and the copy in TCRdb shows in-frame clones only, minus some. The table includes approximately 9,100 clones, about 92% detected once. The sequenced sample was peripheral blood mononuclear cells. The receptors shown here come from a man between 60 and 75 years old with T-cell large granular lymphocyte leukemia. Some clones in this sample may be carry-over from other donors' samples. The CDR3 runs from the conserved cysteine through the conserved F or W. D genes are given only for firm matches. For some rows the clone size is stated as once, few or many, or as a class when expanded; others skip it.

CASSLRDAYEQYF,TGTGCCAGCAGCCTCAGGGACGCCTACGAGCAGTACTTC,NA,NA,TRBV7-3,TRBJ2-7
CASSQGFEQYF,TGTGCCAGCAGCCAGGGCTTCGAGCAGTACTTC,NA,NA,TRBV4-2,TRBJ2-7
CASSFTGVRTEAFF,TGTGCCAGCAGCTTTACAGGGGTTCGGACTGAAGCTTTCTTT,NA,TRBD1,TRBV5-4,TRBJ1-1
CASSNPTGGVAEAFF,TGTGCCAGTAGTAACCCCACAGGGGGCGTCGCTGAAGCTTTCTTT,NA,TRBD1,TRBV19,TRBJ1-1
CASSPRTGGTNTGELFF,TGTGCCAGCTCACCAAGGACAGGGGGAACGAACACCGGGGAGCTGTTTTTT,NA,TRBD1,TRBV18,TRBJ2-2
CASSLRDGVRGTQYF,TGTGCCAGCAGTTTACGGGACGGTGTACGCGGGACCCAGTACTTC,NA,NA,TRBV28,TRBJ2-5
CASSYSTDYEQYF,TGTGCCAGCAGTTACTCGACGGACTACGAGCAGTACTTC,NA,NA,TRBV6-5,TRBJ2-7
CASSPTFRQGPYNEQFF,TGTGCCAGCTCACCCACCTTCCGCCAGGGCCCCTACAATGAGCAGTTCTTC,NA,NA,TRBV18,TRBJ2-1
CASSLGGLTYEQYF,TGCGCCAGCAGCTTGGGAGGACTGACCTACGAGCAGTACTTC,NA,NA,TRBV5-1,TRBJ2-7
CASSLTQETQYF,TGTGCCAGCAGCTTAACCCAAGAGACCCAGTACTTC,NA,NA,TRBV13,TRBJ2-5
CASTSQGNEQFF,TGTGCCTCCACGTCCCAAGGGAATGAGCAGTTCTTC,NA,NA,TRBV30,TRBJ2-1
CASSRGRDREGDTQYF,TGTGCCAGCAGCCGGGGCCGGGACAGGGAGGGCGATACGCAGTATTTT,NA,TRBD1,TRBV5-6,TRBJ2-3
CASRGTAGKNQPQHF,TGTGCCAGCAGGGGGACAGCTGGGAAAAATCAGCCCCAGCATTTT,few,TRBD1,TRBV2,TRBJ1-5
CASSLRGDRAQPQHF,TGCGCCAGCAGCTTGAGGGGGGACAGGGCCCAGCCCCAGCATTTT,once,TRBD1,TRBV5-1,TRBJ1-5
CASSLGLAGAYEQYF,TGTGCCAGCAGCTTAGGGTTAGCGGGAGCCTACGAGCAGTACTTC,NA,TRBD2,TRBV7-9,TRBJ2-7
CASSPFSGSMADTQYF,TGTGCCAGCAGCCCCTTTAGCGGGAGTATGGCAGATACGCAGTATTTT,NA,TRBD2,TRBV7-9,TRBJ2-3
CRTKSGSDEQFF,TGCAGAACCAAGAGCGGGAGTGATGAGCAGTTCTTC,NA,TRBD2,TRBV29-1,TRBJ2-1
CAWGSGTGGFSGELFF,TGTGCCTGGGGATCCGGGACAGGGGGCTTTTCCGGGGAGCTGTTTTTT,once,TRBD1,TRBV30,TRBJ2-2
CASSLGEGTSGLYEQYF,TGTGCCAGCAGCTTAGGAGAGGGGACTAGCGGACTCTACGAGCAGTACTTC,NA,TRBD2,TRBV7-8,TRBJ2-7
CASSQGTSGIGELFF,TGTGCCAGCAGCCAAGGGACTAGCGGGATCGGGGAGCTGTTTTTT,once,TRBD2,TRBV14,TRBJ2-2
CASSLAGSNTGELFF,TGTGCCAGCAGCCTAGCGGGTTCGAACACCGGGGAGCTGTTTTTT,NA,TRBD2,TRBV9,TRBJ2-2
CAWGLAATYEQYF,TGTGCCTGGGGACTAGCGGCTACCTACGAGCAGTACTTC,few,TRBD2,TRBV30,TRBJ2-7
CASSLWSTDTQYF,TGTGCCAGCAGTTTATGGTCCACAGATACGCAGTATTTT,NA,NA,TRBV27,TRBJ2-3
CASSSSGSNTGELFF,TGTGCCAGCAGTTCGAGCGGCTCGAACACCGGGGAGCTGTTTTTT,NA,NA,TRBV27,TRBJ2-2
CASSPQPSGTGSEKLFF,TGTGCCAGCTCACCACAACCCTCCGGGACAGGGAGTGAAAAACTGTTTTTT,NA,TRBD1,TRBV18,TRBJ1-4
CASSLGRAGGWNEQFF,TGTGCCAGCAGCTTAGGAAGGGCAGGAGGGTGGAATGAGCAGTTCTTC,NA,NA,TRBV7-9,TRBJ2-1
CASSQGTGTGGYNEQFF,TGCGCCAGCAGCCAAGGTACCGGGACAGGAGGATACAATGAGCAGTTCTTC,NA,TRBD1,TRBV4-3,TRBJ2-1
CASSWGLAGSYEQYF,TGTGCCAGCAGTTGGGGACTAGCGGGATCCTACGAGCAGTACTTC,NA,TRBD2,TRBV27,TRBJ2-7
CASSRALAGNEQYF,TGCGCCAGCAGCAGGGCACTAGCGGGAAACGAGCAGTACTTC,NA,TRBD2,TRBV5-1,TRBJ2-7
CASSSSTSGTDTQYF,TGTGCCAGCAGCTCCTCGACTAGCGGGACAGATACGCAGTATTTT,NA,TRBD2,TRBV5-4,TRBJ2-3
CAWSVPDRGRTEAFF,TGTGCCTGGAGTGTTCCCGACAGGGGTCGGACTGAAGCTTTCTTT,NA,TRBD1,TRBV30,TRBJ1-1
CASSRGHGQETQYF,TGTGCCAGCAGCAGGGGACACGGCCAAGAGACCCAGTACTTC,NA,NA,TRBV5-6,TRBJ2-5
CASSLSSSGRSQETQYF,TGTGCCAGCAGCTTATCCTCTAGCGGGAGGTCCCAAGAGACCCAGTACTTC,NA,TRBD2,TRBV7-9,TRBJ2-5
CASSQTSSGNTIYF,TGCGCCAGCAGCCAAACCAGCTCTGGAAACACCATATATTTT,NA,NA,TRBV4-3,TRBJ1-3
CASNPYGRRNTEAFF,TGTGCCAGCAATCCATATGGACGGAGGAACACTGAAGCTTTCTTT,NA,NA,TRBV28,TRBJ1-1
CAIAQRETGEQYF,TGTGCCATCGCCCAGCGGGAGACGGGCGAGCAGTACTTC,NA,TRBD2,TRBV10-3,TRBJ2-7
CASSFRVVAGDMNEQFF,TGTGCCAGCAGCTTTAGAGTGGTAGCGGGAGACATGAATGAGCAGTTCTTC,NA,TRBD2,TRBV5-4,TRBJ2-1
CASSPNFRRGEETQYF,TGTGCCAGCAGCCCTAACTTCCGGAGGGGAGAAGAGACCCAGTACTTC,NA,NA,TRBV7-2,TRBJ2-5
CASSVRGAGIFLEQYF,TGTGCCAGCAGCGTACGGGGAGCGGGAATTTTTTTGGAGCAGTACTTC,NA,TRBD2,TRBV5-8,TRBJ2-7
CASIPAGGGETQYF,TGTGCCAGCATTCCGGCAGGGGGCGGGGAGACCCAGTACTTC,NA,TRBD1,TRBV28,TRBJ2-5
CSVVGASRYTEAFF,TGCAGCGTTGTGGGGGCCAGCAGATACACTGAAGCTTTCTTT,NA,NA,TRBV29-1,TRBJ1-1
CASSPRGGQGAYGYTF,TGTGCCAGCAGCCCGAGGGGAGGCCAGGGGGCCTATGGCTACACCTTC,NA,TRBD1,TRBV7-9,TRBJ1-2
CASSLERALEQFF,TGTGCCAGCAGCTTGGAGCGGGCCTTAGAGCAGTTCTTC,NA,NA,TRBV11-2,TRBJ2-1
CASGTSVIREQYF,TGTGCCAGCGGGACTAGCGTAATACGGGAGCAGTACTTC,NA,TRBD2,TRBV19,TRBJ2-7
CASGNRDKTEAFF,TGTGCCTCGGGGAACAGGGATAAAACTGAAGCTTTCTTT,once,NA,TRBV19,TRBJ1-1
CAIQGQGFNQPQHF,TGTGCCATCCAGGGACAGGGCTTCAATCAGCCCCAGCATTTT,NA,TRBD1,TRBV6-1,TRBJ1-5
CASSSLVGGGRGYTF,TGTGCCAGCAGCTCCCTCGTCGGAGGGGGCAGAGGCTACACCTTC,NA,TRBD1,TRBV7-2,TRBJ1-2
CASSNGVIRYEQYF,TGCGCCAGCAGCAATGGAGTTATCAGGTACGAGCAGTACTTC,NA,NA,TRBV10-2,TRBJ2-7
CASSLRGADYNEQFF,TGTGCCAGCAGCTTAAGGGGGGCCGATTACAATGAGCAGTTCTTC,few,NA,TRBV7-9,TRBJ2-1
CAWRGGARGYTF,TGTGCCTGGAGGGGGGGGGCGCGGGGCTACACCTTC,NA,NA,TRBV30,TRBJ1-2
CASSRTKDNHEQYF,TGTGCCAGCAGCCGTACAAAAGACAACCACGAGCAGTACTTC,NA,NA,TRBV6-5,TRBJ2-7
CASGLVGGVGGYTF,TGTGCTAGTGGTCTGGTTGGGGGAGTAGGTGGCTACACCTTC,NA,NA,TRBV12-5,TRBJ1-2
CASSHPGQGAYEQYF,TGCGCCAGCAGTCACCCGGGACAGGGGGCCTACGAGCAGTACTTC,NA,TRBD1,TRBV23-1,TRBJ2-7
CASTPTGNYGYTF,TGTGCCAGCACCCCGACAGGGAACTATGGCTACACCTTC,NA,TRBD1,TRBV6-6,TRBJ1-2
CASRGQGAVGQPQHF,TGTGCCAGCAGGGGACAGGGGGCGGTCGGGCAGCCCCAGCATTTT,once,TRBD1,TRBV6-5,TRBJ1-5
CASSPRLLELAENYEQYF,TGTGCCAGCTCACCGCGCCTTCTCGAACTAGCGGAAAACTACGAGCAGTACTTC,NA,TRBD2,TRBV18,TRBJ2-7
CSGARQSEGEQYF,TGCAGCGGAGCACGGCAGAGTGAGGGCGAGCAGTACTTC,NA,NA,TRBV29-1,TRBJ2-7
CASSVGQPNQPQHF,TGCGCCAGCAGCGTGGGACAGCCCAATCAGCCCCAGCATTTT,NA,TRBD1,TRBV5-1,TRBJ1-5